Listed below are T cell receptor beta chains from one sample, sequenced in a study of T cell responses to AZD1222 COVID-19 vaccine. Profiled with immunoSEQ multiplex PCR; TCRdb holds only in-frame clones, not every one. The data hold about 150,000 clones, with around nine tenths observed a single time. The specimen was peripheral blood, collected after recovery from COVID-19. The receptors originated from an adult who had recovered from COVID-19. Each CDR3 is given with its conserved first and last residue. Fields, in order: clone size, V gene, J gene, CDR3 protein. Clone size appears in some rows only: once, few, many, or a class for an expanded clone.

clone_size: once
v_call: TRBV19
j_call: TRBJ1-4
cdr3_aa: CASSTRGEKLFF

clone_size: -
v_call: TRBV7-3
j_call: TRBJ2-3
cdr3_aa: CASSSLAAPTDTQYF

clone_size: -
v_call: TRBV6-6
j_call: TRBJ2-7
cdr3_aa: CASSLPLLEVGEQYF

clone_size: -
v_call: TRBV12-5
j_call: TRBJ2-1
cdr3_aa: CASGLERQGGNEQFF

clone_size: -
v_call: TRBV5-1
j_call: TRBJ1-2
cdr3_aa: CASSWSDTDRDDYGYTF

clone_size: few
v_call: TRBV29-1
j_call: TRBJ2-7
cdr3_aa: CSVQSGPYEQYF

clone_size: -
v_call: TRBV7-6
j_call: TRBJ1-5
cdr3_aa: CASSQDVGNQPQHF

clone_size: -
v_call: TRBV2
j_call: TRBJ1-4
cdr3_aa: CASSAGQGLNEKLFF

clone_size: -
v_call: TRBV5-4
j_call: TRBJ1-1
cdr3_aa: CASSLETGRLTEAFF

clone_size: -
v_call: TRBV2
j_call: TRBJ2-7
cdr3_aa: CASSDVPTPTYEQYF

clone_size: -
v_call: TRBV5-5
j_call: TRBJ1-5
cdr3_aa: CASSLTGGDQPQHF

clone_size: once
v_call: TRBV28
j_call: TRBJ1-1
cdr3_aa: CASSLEYGEAFF

clone_size: -
v_call: TRBV11-2
j_call: TRBJ2-1
cdr3_aa: CASSLGHYNEQFF

clone_size: once
v_call: TRBV2
j_call: TRBJ2-7
cdr3_aa: CAGHFGPPYEQYF

clone_size: -
v_call: TRBV29-1
j_call: TRBJ1-2
cdr3_aa: CSVEDRQYGYTF

clone_size: once
v_call: TRBV12-3/TRBV12-4
j_call: TRBJ1-2
cdr3_aa: CASSPGFNYGYTF

clone_size: -
v_call: TRBV7-9
j_call: TRBJ1-5
cdr3_aa: CASSPGTLNQPQHF

clone_size: once
v_call: TRBV7-2
j_call: TRBJ2-3
cdr3_aa: CASSLDFGSTDTQYF

clone_size: -
v_call: TRBV4-2
j_call: TRBJ1-6
cdr3_aa: CASSQGDRDNDSPLHF

clone_size: -
v_call: TRBV6-2/TRBV6-3
j_call: TRBJ2-4
cdr3_aa: CASSRDRGINIQYF

clone_size: -
v_call: TRBV9
j_call: TRBJ1-2
cdr3_aa: CASSVVDRGWNGYTF

clone_size: -
v_call: TRBV7-9
j_call: TRBJ2-5
cdr3_aa: CASSYPAPDRGLLETQYF

clone_size: -
v_call: TRBV5-4
j_call: TRBJ1-2
cdr3_aa: CASSLDSYGYTF

clone_size: -
v_call: TRBV13
j_call: TRBJ2-7
cdr3_aa: CASSLGTNYEQYF

clone_size: -
v_call: TRBV27
j_call: TRBJ2-5
cdr3_aa: CASSFFPGTRETQYF

clone_size: once
v_call: TRBV11-3
j_call: TRBJ2-3
cdr3_aa: CASSRLRGEDTQYF

clone_size: -
v_call: TRBV10-3
j_call: TRBJ2-3
cdr3_aa: CAISQPTTSTDTQYF

clone_size: few
v_call: TRBV19
j_call: TRBJ2-6
cdr3_aa: CASSVYRGGGANVLTF

clone_size: -
v_call: TRBV19
j_call: TRBJ1-2
cdr3_aa: CASSYGQGPTGYTF

clone_size: -
v_call: TRBV6-2/TRBV6-3
j_call: TRBJ1-5
cdr3_aa: CASSLRTHSLSNQPQHF

clone_size: -
v_call: TRBV11-2
j_call: TRBJ1-1
cdr3_aa: CASTFPTLGTEAFF

clone_size: -
v_call: TRBV9
j_call: TRBJ2-6
cdr3_aa: CASSRISGANVLTF